The 15 T cell receptor beta chains below all came from one sample that was sequenced in a study of siplizumab effects on memory and regulatory T cells. Sequencing was performed with immunoSEQ multiplex PCR; in TCRdb, only in-frame clones are kept and a portion is missing. The sample gives 50,000 or so clones, more than 85% of which show up once; around two fifths is in the top ten. Sequenced: CD8+ T cells sorted from blood. These receptors all stem from a human donor in good health.

The V and J genes are TRBV27 and TRBJ2-7; D possibly corresponds to TRBD2 (6 bases). The CDR3 covers 15 residues. Germline V gene sequence: CDR1 MNHEY, CDR2 SMNVEV (reference sequence). V dropped 6 bases and J dropped 2 bases, with 17 bases sitting between them. The CDR3 coding sequence is TGTGCCAGCAGCCTCGGGGCAGGGACTCCCTACGAGCAGTACTTC. Translated, it gives CASSLGAGTPYEQYF.

The V gene is TRBV29-1, the J gene TRBJ2-7; 8 bases are shared with TRBD2. Unmatched junction bases numbered 11, after V lost 2 bases and J lost 5 bases. The CDR3 is 15 residues long. CDR1 is SQVTM and CDR2 is ANQGSEA in the germline V gene. For the CDR3, the DNA is TGCAGCGTTGAATCCCCGGCGAGCGGGAGTCACGAGCAGTACTTC. As protein: CSVESPASGSHEQYF.

V usage is TRBV11-3 and J usage is TRBJ2-2, with no clear D. The CDR3 has 14 residues. CDR1 and CDR2 (germline): SGHNT, YENEEA. Trimming left V 1 base short and J 8 bases short, with 11 bases between. The CDR3 region is CASSLVTDRGELFF. Here the CDR3 DNA reads TGTGCCAGCAGCTTAGTTACAGATAGAGGGGAGCTGTTTTTT.

This clone was picked up one time. The chain has TRBV5-1 and TRBJ2-7, with 12 nucleotides matching TRBD2. Per germline, CDR1 SGHRS and CDR2 YFSETQ. This CDR3 is built from 15 residues. The ends lost 3 bases at V and 6 bases at J; junction bases unmatched: 7. The CDR3 loop is CASSYSSGRATEQYF. The CDR3 region has the DNA TGCGCCAGCAGCTACTCTAGCGGGAGGGCCACCGAGCAGTACTTC.

The CDR3 protein is CASSQGMWQERETEAFF. For the CDR3, the DNA is TGTGCCAGCAGCCAAGGGATGTGGCAGGAGAGAGAAACTGAAGCTTTCTTT. The rearrangement links TRBV14 to TRBJ1-1, with D uncertain. The germline V and J ends were trimmed by 1 base and 5 bases, with 20 bases remaining between them. Looked up from germline, CDR1 is SGHDN and CDR2 is FVKESK. The CDR3 length is 17 residues.

The rearrangement joins TRBV6-5 to TRBJ2-1, with unresolved D. The V gene lost 5 bases and the J gene lost 0 bases, with 5 bases spanning the gap. The CDR3 loop spans 13 amino acids. Germline V gene lookup returns CDR1 MNHEY and CDR2 SVGAGI. Here the CDR3 DNA reads TGTGCCAGCAGTACCCCCTCCTACAATGAGCAGTTCTTC. It encodes CASSTPSYNEQFF.

The gene calls are TRBV10-1 and TRBJ2-5, with a tentative D call TRBD1 (6 bases). Germline V gene lookup returns CDR1 WNHNN and CDR2 SYGVQD (reference sequence). The CDR3 totals 14 residues. V lost 3 bases and J lost 5, with 13 bases in between. The CDR3, as DNA: TGCGCCAGCAGTGATTCTGGTCAGGGGGAGACCCAGTACTTC. Translation gives CASSDSGQGETQYF.

The gene calls are TRBV4-1 and TRBJ2-7; D is possibly TRBD2 (6 bases). From germline, CDR1 is MGHRA and CDR2 YSYEKL. V lost 2 bases to trimming and J lost 0 bases, with 14 bases between them. The CDR3 loop spans 16 amino acids. Here the CDR3 DNA reads TGCGCCAGCAGCCAAACAAGCGGGCAAAGCTCCTACGAGCAGTACTTC. As protein: CASSQTSGQSSYEQYF.

The rearrangement links TRBV27 to TRBJ2-1; D might be TRBD1 (7 bases). Germline V CDR1 and CDR2: MNHEY, SMNVEV (reference sequence). CDR3 size: 13 residues. V lost 3 bases and J 7 bases, leaving 10 bases between the germline ends. The CDR3 DNA reads TGTGCCAGCAGTTTTTCAGGGGGGAATGAGCAGTTCTTC. Translated, it gives CASSFSGGNEQFF.

The rearrangement uses TRBV2 and TRBJ1-5, with 7 nucleotides matching TRBD1. Trimming at V came to 5 bases and at J to 0 bases, leaving 4 bases not matched to a gene. Germline CDR1 is SNHLY and CDR2 is FYNNEI. There are 15 residues in the CDR3. In DNA form, the CDR3 reads TGTGCCAGCAGTAGGGACAGTAATAGCAATCAGCCCCAGCATTTT. Residues: CASSRDSNSNQPQHF.

This rearrangement joins TRBV5-5 to TRBJ2-6; 10 nucleotides match TRBD1. After removal of 0 bases from V and 3 bases from J, the junction contained 3 bases not matched to a gene. CDR1 is SGHKS, CDR2 YYEKEE, per germline (reference sequence). This CDR3 spans 17 amino acids. DNA of the CDR3: TGTGCCAGCAGCTTGGGGACAGGGGGGCTTGGGGCCAACGTCCTGACTTTC. This codes for CASSLGTGGLGANVLTF.

This sequence joins TRBV7-2 and TRBJ1-2; 7 nucleotides align to TRBD1. CDR3 length: 15 amino acids. The V and J ends lost 5 bases and 2 bases, in that order; junction bases with no gene match: 8. Germline assignment: CDR1 SGHTA and CDR2 FQGNSA. DNA of the CDR3: TGTGCCAGCAGCGCGGGACAGCTGAGGAACTATGGCTACACCTTC. Amino acid sequence: CASSAGQLRNYGYTF.

This clone has a single count. The chain employs TRBV7-9 and TRBJ2-2, with a weak D call TRBD1 (6 bases). This CDR3 has 14 amino acids. Trimming took 2 bases from V and 8 from J, leaving 12 bases between them. Germline assignment: CDR1 SEHNR and CDR2 FQNEAQ (reference sequence). CDR3: CASSLTQGGGELFF. As DNA, the CDR3 is TGTGCCAGCAGCTTAACACAGGGTGGAGGGGAGCTGTTTTTT.

This chain uses TRBV5-1 with TRBJ2-7; the D is unclear. Trimming cost V 0 bases and J 7 bases, with 11 bases left between them. The germline CDR1 and CDR2 sequences are SGHRS and YFSETQ. CDR3 length: 13 amino acids. This CDR3 is CASSLVAFYEQYF. DNA for the CDR3: TGCGCCAGCAGCTTGGTGGCTTTCTATGAGCAGTACTTC. The full variable domain, completed using reference TRBV5-1 and TRBJ2-7, is KAGVTQTPRYLIKTRGQQVTLSCSPISGHRSVSWYQQTPGQGLQFLFEYFSETQRNKGNFPGRFSGRQFSNSRSEMNVSTLELGDSALYLCASSLVAFYEQYFGPGTRLTVT.

The CDR3 DNA reads as TGCGCCAGCAGCCTTCCCGGGGAAGGGTTCAATGAGCAGTTCTTC. Translation: CASSLPGEGFNEQFF. This chain connects TRBV4-1 to TRBJ2-1; D is perhaps TRBD2 (5 bases). The CDR3 totals 15 residues. The ends were cut back, 4 bases at V and 6 bases at J, with 16 bases in the middle. Germline assignment: CDR1 MGHRA and CDR2 YSYEKL.